This T cell receptor (beta chain) was sequenced during a study of cytomegalovirus exposure and HLA in healthy donors (dated by TCRdb to 2015 to 2018). Regarding the study in general: A later analysis indicated that the roughly 130 validation repertoires were generated on the platform also employed for the roughly 720 repertoires of the first cohort. The study aimed to test whether cataloging public T cell receptors could reveal signatures of past pathogen exposure. To predict cytomegalovirus infection status, the study brought together high-throughput TCR immunosequencing, statistical association of individual TCRs with disease status, and machine learning. A separate validation cohort of 100 to 150 different subjects was used in addition to the roughly 700-subject first cohort. What the authors observed across the whole study: The classifier was reported to diagnose cytomegalovirus status with high specificity and sensitivity in both the original and validation cohorts. The authors suggested that the approach could potentially be extended to other disease states and immunological phenotypes. Most TCR sequences were seen in very few donors, while some public TCRs were found in many individuals. Subsequent analysis determined that TCRs grouped into clusters in the first cohort also showed a tendency toward co-occurrence across the approximately 120 validation repertoires, and roughly 94% of cluster scores exceeded 0. A later analysis had no HLA typing for the validation cohort, so co-occurrence there was scored across all 110 or so repertoires. A total of roughly 160 TCR beta chains were listed by the study as associated with cytomegalovirus. A few of the identified cytomegalovirus-associated TCR beta chains were confirmed in vitro to be specific for cytomegalovirus antigens.

Library preparation employed the immunoSEQ multiplex PCR assay. The original methods were these. A statistical classification framework was developed to diagnose cytomegalovirus status using the catalog of TCR beta chain sequences. TCRdb obtained this table from immuneACCESS and retained in-frame rearrangements with V and J assigned. These tables miss some clones; where compared with another copy, unresolved V genes account for less than half of the shortfall, and the remainder is unexplained. Clonal size and the V and J genes are those of that table, whereas D and trimming came from the DNA. The sample table lists 150,000 to 200,000 clones, about nine tenths of them with a count of one. The top ten hold around 10% of the sample. Donors formed part of the validation cohort, which comprised 120 subjects and was distinct from the first cohort of 550 to 850 subjects. In the case of this clone: Its antigen is not yet known. Base-call qualities are not available, and no considerably larger clone is one nucleotide away.

Unmatched junction bases come to 1, with V trimmed by 1 base and J by 10 bases. CDR1 GTSNPN and CDR2 SVGIG were looked up in the germline V gene (reference sequence). The CDR3 starts with the cysteine, ends with the phenylalanine, and has 13 residues. Of the read, only the CDR3 DNA is kept; its 39 bases are in frame from base 1. The rearrangement joined TRBV30 to TRBJ2-1, and 13 junctional nucleotides match TRBD2. Specimen: PBMCs. The receptor was derived from a young woman in good health and CMV-seropositive. CDR3 sequence: CAWSGGLAGEQFF. The bases read TGTGCCTGGAGTGGGGGACTAGCGGGAGAGCAGTTCTTC. Full variable domain (CDR3 extended with the reference TRBV30 and TRBJ2-1 proteins): SQTIHQWPATLVQPVGSPLSLECTVEGTSNPNLYWYRQAAGRGLQLLFYSVGIGQISSEVPQNLSASRPQDRQFILSSKKLLLSDSGFYLCAWSGGLAGEQFFGPGTRLTVL.